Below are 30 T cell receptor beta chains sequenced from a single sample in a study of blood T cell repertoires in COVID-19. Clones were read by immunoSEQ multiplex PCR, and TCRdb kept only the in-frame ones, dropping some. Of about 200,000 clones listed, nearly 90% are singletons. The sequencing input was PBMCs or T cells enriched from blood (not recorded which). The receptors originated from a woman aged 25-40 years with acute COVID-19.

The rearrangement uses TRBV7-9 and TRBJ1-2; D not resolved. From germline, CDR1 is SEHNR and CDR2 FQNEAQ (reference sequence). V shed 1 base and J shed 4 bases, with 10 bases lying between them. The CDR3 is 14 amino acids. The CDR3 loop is CASSLGTGGYGYTF. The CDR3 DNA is TGTGCCAGCAGCTTAGGTACCGGTGGCTATGGCTACACCTTC. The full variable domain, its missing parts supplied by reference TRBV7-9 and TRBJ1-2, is DTGVSQNPRHKITKRGQNVTFRCDPISEHNRLYWYRQTLGQGPEFLTYFQNEAQLEKSRLLSDRFSAERPKGSFSTLEIQRTEQGDSAMYLCASSLGTGGYGYTFGSGTRLTVV.

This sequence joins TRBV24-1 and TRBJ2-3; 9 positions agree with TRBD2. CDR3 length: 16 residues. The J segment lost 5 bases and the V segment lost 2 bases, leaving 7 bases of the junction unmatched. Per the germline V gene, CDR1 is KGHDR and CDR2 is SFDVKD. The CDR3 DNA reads TGTGCCACCAGTGATTGGAAGCGCGGGGGGGAAGATACGCAGTATTTT. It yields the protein CATSDWKRGGEDTQYF.

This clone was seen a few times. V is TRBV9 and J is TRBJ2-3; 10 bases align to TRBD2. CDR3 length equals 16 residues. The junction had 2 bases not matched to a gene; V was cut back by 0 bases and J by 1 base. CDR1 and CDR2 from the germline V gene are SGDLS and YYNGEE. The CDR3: CASSVAGTSGTDTQYF. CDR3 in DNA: TGTGCCAGCAGCGTAGCTGGGACTAGCGGCACAGATACGCAGTATTTT.

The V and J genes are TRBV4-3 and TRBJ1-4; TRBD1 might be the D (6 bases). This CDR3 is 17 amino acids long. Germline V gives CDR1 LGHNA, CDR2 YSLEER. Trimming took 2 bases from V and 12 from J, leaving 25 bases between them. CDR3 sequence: CASSQSRQAQFLGELFF. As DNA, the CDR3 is TGCGCCAGCAGCCAATCACGACAGGCCCAATTCCTCGGAGAACTGTTTTTT.

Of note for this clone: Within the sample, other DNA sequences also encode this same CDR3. The DNA for the CDR3 is TGTGCCAGTAGCATACGGGTCAACTATGGCTACACCTTC. Translated, it gives CASSIRVNYGYTF. The genes are TRBV19 and TRBJ1-2; no clear D. V was shortened by 6 bases and J by 2 bases, with 10 bases between the two germline ends. Germline V gene lookup returns CDR1 LNHDA and CDR2 SQIVND (reference sequence). This CDR3 region has 13 residues.

Written as DNA, the CDR3 is TGTGCCAGCAGGTTCGGGACAGGCATATACGAGCAGTACTTC. Protein product: CASRFGTGIYEQYF. This sequence joins TRBV6-5 and TRBJ2-7; 8 bases line up with TRBD1. This CDR3 has 14 amino acids. CDR1 MNHEY and CDR2 SVGAGI come from the germline V gene. The trim removed 6 bases at V and 4 bases at J, leaving 8 bases unmatched.

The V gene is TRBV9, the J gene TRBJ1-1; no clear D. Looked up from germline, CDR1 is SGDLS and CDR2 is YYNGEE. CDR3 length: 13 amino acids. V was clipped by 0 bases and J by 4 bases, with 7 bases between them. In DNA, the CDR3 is TGTGCCAGCAGCGTAGCTATCGGCACTGAAGCTTTCTTT. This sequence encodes CASSVAIGTEAFF.

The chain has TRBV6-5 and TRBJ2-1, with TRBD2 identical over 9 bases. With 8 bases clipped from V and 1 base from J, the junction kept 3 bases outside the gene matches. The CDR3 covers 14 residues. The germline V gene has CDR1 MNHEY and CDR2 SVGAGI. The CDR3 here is CASGSGGSYNEQFF. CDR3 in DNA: TGTGCCAGCGGAAGCGGGGGGTCCTACAATGAGCAGTTCTTC.

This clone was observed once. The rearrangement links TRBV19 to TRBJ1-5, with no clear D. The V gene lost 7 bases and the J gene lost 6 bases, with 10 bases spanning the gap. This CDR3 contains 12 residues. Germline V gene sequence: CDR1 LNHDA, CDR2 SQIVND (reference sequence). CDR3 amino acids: CASNPRGQPQHF. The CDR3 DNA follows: TGTGCCAGTAACCCGCGCGGTCAGCCCCAGCATTTT.

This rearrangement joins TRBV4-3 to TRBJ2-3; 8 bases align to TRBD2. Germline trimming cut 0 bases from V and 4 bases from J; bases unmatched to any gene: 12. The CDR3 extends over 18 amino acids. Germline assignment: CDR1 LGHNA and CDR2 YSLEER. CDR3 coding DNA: TGCGCCAGCAGCCAAGATTTGAGCGGGGGCACCGTCGCAGATACGCAGTATTTT. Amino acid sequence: CASSQDLSGGTVADTQYF.

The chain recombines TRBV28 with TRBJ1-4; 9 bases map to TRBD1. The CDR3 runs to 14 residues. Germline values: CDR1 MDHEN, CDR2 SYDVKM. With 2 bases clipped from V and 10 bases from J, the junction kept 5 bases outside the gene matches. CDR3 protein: CASSLQGTGRKLFF. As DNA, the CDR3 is TGTGCCAGCAGTTTACAAGGGACAGGGCGAAAACTGTTTTTT.

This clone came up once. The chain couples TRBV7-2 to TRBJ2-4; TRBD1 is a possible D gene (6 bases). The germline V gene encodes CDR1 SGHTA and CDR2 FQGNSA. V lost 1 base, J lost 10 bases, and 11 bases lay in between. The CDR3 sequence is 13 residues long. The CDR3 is CASSLETGSIQYF. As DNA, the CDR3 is TGTGCCAGCAGCTTAGAAACAGGGAGTATTCAGTACTTC.

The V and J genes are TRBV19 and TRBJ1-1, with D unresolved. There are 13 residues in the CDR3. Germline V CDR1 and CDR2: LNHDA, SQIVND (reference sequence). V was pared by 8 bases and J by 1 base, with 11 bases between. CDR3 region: CASRRSRNTEAFF. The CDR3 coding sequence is TGTGCCAGTCGCAGATCCAGGAACACTGAAGCTTTCTTT. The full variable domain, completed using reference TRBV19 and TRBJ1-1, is DGGITQSPKYLFRKEGQNVTLSCEQNLNHDAMYWYRQDPGQGLRLIYYSQIVNDFQKGDIAEGYSVSREKKESFPLTVTSAQKNPTAFYLCASRRSRNTEAFFGQGTRLTVV.

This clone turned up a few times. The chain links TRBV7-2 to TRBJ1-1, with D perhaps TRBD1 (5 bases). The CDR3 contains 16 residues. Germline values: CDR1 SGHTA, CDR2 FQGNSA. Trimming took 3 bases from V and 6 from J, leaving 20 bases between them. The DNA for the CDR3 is TGTGCCAGCAGCTTCTTTGCTCCGGCGGGGGGGGCTGAAGCTTTCTTT. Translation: CASSFFAPAGGAEAFF. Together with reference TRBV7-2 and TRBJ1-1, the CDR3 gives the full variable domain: GAGVSQSPSNKVTEKGKDVELRCDPISGHTALYWYRQSLGQGLEFLIYFQGNSAPDKSGLPSDRFSAERTGGSVSTLTIQRTQQEDSAVYLCASSFFAPAGGAEAFFGQGTRLTVV.

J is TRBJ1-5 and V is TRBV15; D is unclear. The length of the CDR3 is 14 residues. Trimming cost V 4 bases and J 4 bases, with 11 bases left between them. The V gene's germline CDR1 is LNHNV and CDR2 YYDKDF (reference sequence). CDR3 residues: CATSTQPENQPQHF. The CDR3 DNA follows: TGTGCCACCAGCACTCAGCCGGAGAATCAGCCCCAGCATTTT.

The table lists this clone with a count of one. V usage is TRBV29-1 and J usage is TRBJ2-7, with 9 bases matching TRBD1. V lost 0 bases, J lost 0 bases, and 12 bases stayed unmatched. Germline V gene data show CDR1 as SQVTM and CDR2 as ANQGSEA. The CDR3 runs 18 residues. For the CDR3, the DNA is TGCAGCGTTGAAGAGGCCGCCGCGGGACAGGGTATCTCCTACGAGCAGTACTTC. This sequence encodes CSVEEAAAGQGISYEQYF.

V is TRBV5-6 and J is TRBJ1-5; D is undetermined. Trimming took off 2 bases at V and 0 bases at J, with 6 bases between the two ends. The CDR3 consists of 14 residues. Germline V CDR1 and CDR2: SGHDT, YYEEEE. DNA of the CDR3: TGTGCCAGCAGCTTCGCGGATAGCAATCAGCCCCAGCATTTT. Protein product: CASSFADSNQPQHF.

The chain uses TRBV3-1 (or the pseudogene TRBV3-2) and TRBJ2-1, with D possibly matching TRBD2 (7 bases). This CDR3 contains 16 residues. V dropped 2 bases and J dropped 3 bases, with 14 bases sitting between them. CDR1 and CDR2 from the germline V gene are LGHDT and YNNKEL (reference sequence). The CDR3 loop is CASSQSSGGDYNEQFF. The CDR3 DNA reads TGTGCCAGCAGCCAATCATCGGGGGGCGACTACAATGAGCAGTTCTTC.

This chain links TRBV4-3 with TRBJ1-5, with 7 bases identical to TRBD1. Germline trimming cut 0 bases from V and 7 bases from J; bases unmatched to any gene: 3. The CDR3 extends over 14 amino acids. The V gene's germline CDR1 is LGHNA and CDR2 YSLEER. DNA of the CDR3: TGCGCCAGCAGCCAAGAGCGACAGGGACAGCCCCAGCATTTT. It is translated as CASSQERQGQPQHF.

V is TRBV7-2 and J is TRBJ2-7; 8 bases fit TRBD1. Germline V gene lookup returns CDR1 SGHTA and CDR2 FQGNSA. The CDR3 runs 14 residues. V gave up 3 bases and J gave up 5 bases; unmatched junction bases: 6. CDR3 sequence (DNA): TGTGCCAGCAGCTTTTGGGCAGGGGGCGACGAGCAGTACTTC. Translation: CASSFWAGGDEQYF.

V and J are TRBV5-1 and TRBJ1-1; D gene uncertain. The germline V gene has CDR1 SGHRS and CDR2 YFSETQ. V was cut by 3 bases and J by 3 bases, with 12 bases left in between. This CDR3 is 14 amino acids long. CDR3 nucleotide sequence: TGCGCCAGCAGCTCAAGGGCGGAGGACACTGAAGCTTTCTTT. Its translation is CASSSRAEDTEAFF. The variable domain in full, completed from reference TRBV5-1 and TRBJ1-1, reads KAGVTQTPRYLIKTRGQQVTLSCSPISGHRSVSWYQQTPGQGLQFLFEYFSETQRNKGNFPGRFSGRQFSNSRSEMNVSTLELGDSALYLCASSSRAEDTEAFFGQGTRLTVV.

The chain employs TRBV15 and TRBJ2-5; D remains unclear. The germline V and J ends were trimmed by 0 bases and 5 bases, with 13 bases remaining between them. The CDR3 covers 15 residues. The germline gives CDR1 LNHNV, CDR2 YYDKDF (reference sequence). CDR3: CATSRDLLSLETQYF. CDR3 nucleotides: TGTGCCACCAGCAGAGATCTCCTTTCCCTCGAGACCCAGTACTTC. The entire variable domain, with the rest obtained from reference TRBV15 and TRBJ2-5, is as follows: DAMVIQNPRYQVTQFGKPVTLSCSQTLNHNVMYWYQQKSSQAPKLLFHYYDKDFNNEADTPDNFQSRRPNTSFCFLDIRSPGLGDTAMYLCATSRDLLSLETQYFGPGTRLLVL.

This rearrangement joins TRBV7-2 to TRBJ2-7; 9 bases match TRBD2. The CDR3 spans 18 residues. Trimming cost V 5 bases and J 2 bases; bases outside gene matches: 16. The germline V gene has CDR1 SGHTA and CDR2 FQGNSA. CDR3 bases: TGTGCCAGCAGCCCGACCGGCGGGAGCGGGGGGAAGCCCTACGAGCAGTACTTC. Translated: CASSPTGGSGGKPYEQYF.

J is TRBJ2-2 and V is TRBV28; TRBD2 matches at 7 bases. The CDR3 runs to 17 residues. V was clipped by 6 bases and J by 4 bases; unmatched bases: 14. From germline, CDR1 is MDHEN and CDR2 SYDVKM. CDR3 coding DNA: TGTGCCAGCAGCAAACTCTCGGGCCGCGGGGGCACCGGGGAGCTGTTTTTT. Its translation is CASSKLSGRGGTGELFF.

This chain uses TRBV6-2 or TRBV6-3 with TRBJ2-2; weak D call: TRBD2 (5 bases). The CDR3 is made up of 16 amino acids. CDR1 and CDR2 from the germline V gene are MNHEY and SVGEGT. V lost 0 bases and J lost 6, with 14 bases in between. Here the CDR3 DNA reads TGTGCCAGCAGTTACTCGGGTAGGGAGATACCCGGGGAGCTGTTTTTT. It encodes CASSYSGREIPGELFF.

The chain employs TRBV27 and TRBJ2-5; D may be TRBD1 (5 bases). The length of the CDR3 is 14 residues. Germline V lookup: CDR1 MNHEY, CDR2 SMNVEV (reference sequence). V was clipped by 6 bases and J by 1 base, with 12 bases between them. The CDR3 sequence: CASRGLRGQETQYF. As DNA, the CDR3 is TGTGCCAGCAGAGGATTAAGGGGCCAAGAGACCCAGTACTTC.

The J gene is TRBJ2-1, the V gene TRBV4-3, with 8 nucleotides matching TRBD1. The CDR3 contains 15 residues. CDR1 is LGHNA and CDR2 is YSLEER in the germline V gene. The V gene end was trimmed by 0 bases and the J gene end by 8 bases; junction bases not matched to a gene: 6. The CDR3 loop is CASSQERDRGHEQFF. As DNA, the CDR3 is TGCGCCAGCAGCCAAGAAAGAGACAGGGGCCATGAGCAGTTCTTC.

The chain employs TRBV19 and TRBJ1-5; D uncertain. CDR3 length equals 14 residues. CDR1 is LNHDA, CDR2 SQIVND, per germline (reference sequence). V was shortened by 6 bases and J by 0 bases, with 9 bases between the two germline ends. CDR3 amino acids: CASREVASNQPQHF. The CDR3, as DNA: TGTGCCAGTAGGGAGGTTGCTAGCAATCAGCCCCAGCATTTT. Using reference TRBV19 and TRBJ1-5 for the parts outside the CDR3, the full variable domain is DGGITQSPKYLFRKEGQNVTLSCEQNLNHDAMYWYRQDPGQGLRLIYYSQIVNDFQKGDIAEGYSVSREKKESFPLTVTSAQKNPTAFYLCASREVASNQPQHFGDGTRLSIL.

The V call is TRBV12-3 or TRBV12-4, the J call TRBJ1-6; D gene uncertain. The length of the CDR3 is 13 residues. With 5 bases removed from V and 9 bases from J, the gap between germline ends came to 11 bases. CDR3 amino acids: CASSTVVTSPLHF. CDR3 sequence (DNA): TGTGCCAGCAGTACAGTCGTGACTTCACCCCTCCACTTT.

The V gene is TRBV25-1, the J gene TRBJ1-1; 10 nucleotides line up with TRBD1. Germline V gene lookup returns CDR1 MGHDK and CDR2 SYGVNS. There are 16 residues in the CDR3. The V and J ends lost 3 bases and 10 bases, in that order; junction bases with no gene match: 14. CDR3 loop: CASSDENPDRGRVAFF. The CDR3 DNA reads TGTGCCAGCAGTGACGAGAACCCAGACAGGGGGCGGGTAGCTTTCTTT.